This T cell receptor (beta chain) came from a study of human T cells and chemical hapten exposure. Comment on this clonotype: Antigen unknown.

TCRdb reanalysed the RACE reads using MiXCR and keeps one entry per CDR3 protein. The table shows a few hundred thousand distinct CDR3 sequences, with just under 6.5% occurring only once. General study points: No change in TCRs above 1 in 1000 frequency was produced by DPC sensitization.

The time point here: patch test 2, 6 weeks after DPC sensitization. Noted treatment: therapeutic diphenylcyclopropenone sensitization with weekly scalp DPC. Deletions cut 0 bases from V and 8 bases from J, with 12 bases between. CDR3 length equals 14 residues. Germline V lookup: CDR1 KGHSH, CDR2 LQKENI. This specimen was whole blood, taken in connection with sensitization to the hapten diphenylcyclopropenone (DPC). The receptor comes from a woman aged 18-29 years with alopecia areata. Some clones in this sample may be carry-over from other donors' samples. The J gene is TRBJ2-3, the V gene TRBV18; D ambiguous. This chain's CDR3 is CASSPPESGLTQYF. The CDR3 nucleotides are TGTGCCAGCTCACCACCGGAGTCTGGTCTTACGCAGTATTTT. The complete variable domain, with remaining parts taken from reference TRBV18 and TRBJ2-3, reads NAGVMQNPRHLVRRRGQEARLRCSPMKGHSHVYWYRQLPEEGLKFMVYLQKENIIDESGMPKERFSAEFPKEGPSILRIQQVVRGDSAAYFCASSPPESGLTQYFGPGTRLTVL.